This T cell receptor (beta chain) originates from a study of graft-versus-host responses after intestinal transplantation. Study-wide context: Multivisceral, liver-intestinal, or isolated intestinal transplants were performed in recipients. All recipients were given anti-thymocyte globulin induction, and tacrolimus and steroids were then administered for around three years. Overall study results and limits: Recipient marrow held GvH clones, some first seen in ileum or blood.

Of note for this clone: Its antigen is not known.

Only in-frame clones appear in the TCRdb table, and some are missing; sequencing was by immunoSEQ multiplex PCR. The sample lists roughly 77,000 clones, about 90% occurring once. CDR3 length: 15 amino acids. The germline V gene encodes CDR1 SGHAT and CDR2 FQNNGV. The V segment lost 3 bases and the J segment 4 bases; nucleotides outside the gene matches: 5. The rearrangement uses TRBV11-2 and TRBJ2-7; 11 bases are shared with TRBD1. This TCR was sampled from a human donor who received an intestinal transplant. Here the sequenced sample was unstimulated CD8+ T cells sorted from spleen or lymph node cells, taken before intestinal transplant. The CDR3 spells CASSFGTGGSYEQYF. CDR3 DNA: TGTGCCAGCAGCTTCGGGACAGGGGGATCATACGAGCAGTACTTC.